These T cell receptor beta chains were read from a single sample in a study of T cell changes during pregnancy in multiple sclerosis. Using immunoSEQ multiplex PCR, the repertoire was profiled, and TCRdb retains in-frame clones only, with some absent. This sample has about 36,000 clones; 70% to 90% occur once, and the top ten carry approximately 0.5%. Source: CD4+ T cells from peripheral blood mononuclear cells, taken in the first trimester of pregnancy. These receptors originate from a female donor with multiple sclerosis, enrolled in a pregnancy study. Each CDR3 is given with its conserved first and last residue. A D gene is named only where the DNA matches it firmly. Not all rows give a size; the values are once, few, many and, for expanded clones, a class.

j_gene	v_gene	abundance	d_gene	CDR3aa	CDR3nt
TRBJ2-1	TRBV2	-	TRBD2	CASSDPRTSGSNEQFF	TGTGCCAGCAGTGATCCTAGGACTAGCGGGAGTAATGAGCAGTTCTTC
TRBJ2-7	TRBV6-4	-	-	CARETQGYEQYF	TGTGCCAGAGAAACCCAGGGGTACGAGCAGTACTTC
TRBJ2-3	TRBV7-6	-	TRBD2	CASSLVILAGGRILTDTQYF	TGTGCCAGCAGCTTAGTAATCCTAGCGGGAGGCCGCATTCTGACAGATACGCAGTATTTT
TRBJ1-2	TRBV19	-	-	CASSSPFGQRPYGYTF	TGTGCCAGTAGTTCCCCTTTTGGACAGCGCCCATATGGGTACACCTTC
TRBJ2-7	TRBV9	-	-	CASSVDGLYEQYF	TGTGCCAGCAGCGTAGATGGACTCTACGAGCAGTACTTC
TRBJ1-4	TRBV7-2	-	-	CASSLKTGGEKLFF	TGTGCCAGCAGCTTAAAGACAGGAGGTGAAAAACTGTTTTTT
TRBJ1-1	TRBV6-5	-	-	CASSQTGMEAEAFF	TGTGCCAGCAGTCAAACCGGGATGGAGGCTGAAGCTTTCTTT
TRBJ2-7	TRBV27	medium-sized	-	CASSLSAWGGRRGTGEQYF	TGTGCCAGCAGTTTATCAGCGTGGGGGGGCCGCAGGGGCACGGGGGAGCAGTACTTC
TRBJ2-1	TRBV7-2	-	TRBD2	CASSLVPGLYVF	TGTGCCAGCAGCTTAGTACCGGGACTATATGTCTTC
TRBJ2-1	TRBV7-6	once	TRBD2	CASSLNPSGRASEQFF	TGTGCCAGCAGCTTAAATCCTAGCGGGAGGGCCAGTGAGCAGTTCTTC
TRBJ2-3	TRBV10-3	-	TRBD2	CAIRIAGGEDTQYF	TGTGCCATCAGGATAGCGGGGGGGGAAGATACGCAGTATTTT
TRBJ1-5	TRBV2	-	-	CASSDLSKNQPQHF	TGTGCCAGCAGTGACTTGTCTAAAAATCAGCCCCAGCATTTT
TRBJ2-1	TRBV9	-	-	CASSVGNRVNEQFF	TGTGCCAGCAGCGTCGGGAATCGGGTAAATGAGCAGTTCTTC
TRBJ1-2	TRBV20-1	-	-	CSASPTDGYTF	TGCAGTGCTAGCCCGACAGATGGCTACACCTTC
TRBJ1-5	TRBV9	-	-	CASSVGLDQPQHF	TGTGCCAGCAGCGTAGGACTGGATCAGCCCCAGCATTTT
TRBJ2-3	TRBV5-1	-	TRBD1	CASSSVGTGASDTQYF	TGCGCCAGCAGTTCCGTCGGGACAGGGGCATCAGATACGCAGTATTTT
TRBJ1-2	TRBV12-5	-	TRBD1	CASAPHGGQGAEGYTF	TGTGCTAGTGCCCCCCACGGGGGACAGGGGGCAGAAGGCTACACCTTC
TRBJ2-3	TRBV7-6	-	TRBD2	CASSPRVSLAGEADTQYF	TGTGCCAGCAGCCCTAGGGTATCCCTAGCGGGGGAAGCGGATACGCAGTATTTT
TRBJ2-2	TRBV6-1	-	TRBD1	CASSGMDRATGELFF	TGTGCCAGCAGTGGTATGGACAGGGCTACCGGGGAGCTGTTTTTT
TRBJ1-6	TRBV14	-	TRBD1	CASSQGQRYNSPLHF	TGTGCCAGCAGCCAGGGACAGAGATATAATTCACCCCTCCACTTT
TRBJ2-1	TRBV28	once	TRBD2	CASSSGRAIVQFF	TGTGCCAGCAGCAGCGGGAGGGCCATCGTGCAGTTCTTC
TRBJ2-1	TRBV6-1	-	TRBD1	CASSVSTGGSYNEQFF	TGTGCCAGCAGTGTATCTACAGGGGGCTCCTACAATGAGCAGTTCTTC
TRBJ1-5	TRBV2	-	-	CASGQINQPQHF	TGTGCCAGCGGGCAGATCAATCAGCCCCAGCATTTT
TRBJ2-7	TRBV9	-	-	CASSVEEGAREQYF	TGTGCCAGCAGCGTAGAGGAGGGGGCGCGTGAGCAGTACTTC
TRBJ2-7	TRBV7-8	-	TRBD2	CASSLLSSGRGYEQYF	TGTGCCAGCAGCTTACTAAGTAGCGGGAGGGGCTACGAGCAGTACTTC
TRBJ2-1	TRBV11-2	-	-	CASSLDGSSYNEQFF	TGTGCCAGCAGCTTAGACGGGAGCTCCTACAATGAGCAGTTCTTC
TRBJ1-1	TRBV7-9	once	TRBD1	CASSFTGDPMNTEAFF	TGTGCCAGCAGCTTCACAGGGGACCCCATGAACACTGAAGCTTTCTTT
TRBJ2-7	TRBV5-1	-	-	CASSPGVHGSYEQYF	TGCGCCAGCAGCCCGGGGGTACACGGCTCCTACGAGCAGTACTTC
TRBJ1-2	TRBV28	-	-	CASTGGRYGYTF	TGTGCCAGCACCGGAGGACGCTATGGCTACACCTTC
TRBJ1-6	TRBV5-1	few	-	CASSLGGSGARNSPLHF	TGCGCCAGCAGCTTGGGGGGGTCAGGGGCCCGTAATTCACCCCTCCACTTT
TRBJ2-5	TRBV10-1	-	TRBD1	CASSTGQGAGETQYF	TGCGCCAGCAGCACGGGACAGGGAGCGGGAGAGACCCAGTACTTC
TRBJ2-7	TRBV23-1	-	-	CASTQGHFYEQYF	TGCGCCAGCACCCAAGGACATTTCTACGAGCAGTACTTC
TRBJ2-5	TRBV7-2	-	-	CASSLNERTQYF	TGTGCCAGCAGCTTAAATGAGAGGACCCAGTACTTC
TRBJ1-2	TRBV25-1	-	TRBD1	CASLPLTGTFNYGYTF	TGTGCCAGCCTCCCCTTGACAGGGACTTTTAACTATGGCTACACCTTC
TRBJ2-3	TRBV27	-	-	CASSPGGFTQYF	TGTGCCAGCAGCCCGGGGGGCTTTACGCAGTATTTT
TRBJ2-7	TRBV11-2	-	-	CASSSAGTLLYEQYF	TGTGCCAGCAGCTCTGCGGGGACCCTCCTCTACGAGCAGTACTTC
TRBJ2-5	TRBV5-4	-	TRBD2	CASSLVDSGGLGETQYF	TGTGCCAGCAGCTTGGTGGATAGCGGGGGGCTGGGCGAGACCCAGTACTTC
TRBJ1-2	TRBV6-1	-	-	CASVLSWGYTF	TGTGCCAGCGTACTCTCCTGGGGCTACACCTTC
TRBJ2-7	TRBV5-5	few	TRBD1	CASSFWGTGSSYEQYF	TGTGCCAGCAGCTTTTGGGGGACAGGGAGCTCCTACGAGCAGTACTTC
TRBJ2-6	TRBV30	-	-	CAWSLNQVSGANVLTF	TGTGCCTGGAGTCTAAACCAGGTCTCTGGGGCCAACGTCCTGACTTTC
TRBJ1-1	TRBV28	-	TRBD1	CASRTGSPEAFF	TGTGCCAGCAGGACAGGGAGCCCCGAAGCTTTCTTT
TRBJ1-2	TRBV19	-	TRBD1	CASDDREDGYTF	TGTGCCAGCGACGACAGGGAGGATGGCTACACCTTC
TRBJ2-1	TRBV6-1	-	TRBD1	CASSAGDRGYNEQFF	TGTGCCAGCAGTGCAGGGGACAGGGGGTACAATGAGCAGTTCTTC
TRBJ1-2	TRBV6-6	few	-	CASGRKTYGYTF	TGTGCCAGCGGGAGAAAGACCTATGGCTACACCTTC
TRBJ2-3	TRBV7-9	-	TRBD2	CASSPIAGVVDTQYF	TGTGCCAGCAGCCCAATAGCGGGGGTGGTAGATACGCAGTATTTT
TRBJ2-3	TRBV5-1	once	TRBD2	CASSLNGGGAGDTQYF	TGCGCCAGCAGCTTGAATGGCGGGGGGGCCGGAGATACGCAGTATTTT
TRBJ1-2	TRBV7-9	-	-	CASSSGRRYGYTF	TGTGCCAGCAGCTCCGGGAGGCGCTATGGCTACACCTTC
TRBJ2-7	TRBV9	-	TRBD2	CASSQASGGQSYEQYF	TGTGCCAGCAGCCAAGCTAGCGGGGGGCAATCCTACGAGCAGTACTTC
TRBJ1-4	TRBV30	-	-	CAWSVVRGEKLFF	TGTGCCTGGAGTGTGGTTCGGGGGGAAAAACTGTTTTTT
TRBJ2-1	TRBV9	-	TRBD2	CASSAGLAGYNEQFF	TGTGCCAGCAGCGCGGGACTAGCGGGTTACAATGAGCAGTTCTTC
TRBJ2-2	TRBV5-4	-	TRBD1	CASSLGDRPNTGELFF	TGTGCCAGCAGCTTGGGGGACAGACCGAACACCGGGGAGCTGTTTTTT
TRBJ2-2	TRBV11-3	-	TRBD1	CASSSDRGAGELFF	TGTGCCAGCAGCTCAGACAGGGGCGCCGGGGAGCTGTTTTTT